By share, the clone carrying this T cell receptor beta chain counts as medium-sized. The data were taken from a study of CD4 and CD8 cells across lung adenocarcinoma regions. TCRdb reprocessed the PCR reads with MiXCR, giving one entry per CDR3 protein. Counted here are over 10,000 distinct CDR3 sequences, about 50% occurring once; the ten biggest clones make up 36%. This CDR3 has 13 residues. Germline-derived CDR1 and CDR2 are ENHRY and SYGVKD. This chain connects TRBV10-3 to TRBJ2-1, with 8 bases that match TRBD1. TRBJ2-7 matches the DNA end more closely, so the J call is doubtful. The clonotype comes from a female donor with lung adenocarcinoma. The CD4 and CD8 labels of this study may be unreliable. Sequencing was done on a sample of CD8+ T cells from the margin of a lung tumor. The CDR3 DNA follows: TGTGCCATCCTGGACAGGGAATCTTACGAGCAGTACTTC. Amino acid sequence: CAILDRESYEQYF.